This T cell receptor beta chain was captured in a study of T cells in Graves' hyperthyroidism and ophthalmopathy. The table lists this clonotype with a few counts. The TCR beta CDR3 regions underwent amplification using RNA transcripts as the source. TCR CDR3 underwent first-round RT-PCR with the HTBI primer set. Using its own MiXCR run on the multiplex PCR reads, TCRdb lists one record per CDR3 protein. The sample records over 90,000 distinct CDR3 sequences, over 45% being singletons. Germline loops: CDR1 DFQATT, CDR2 SNEGSKA (reference sequence). V was cut by 3 bases and J by 2 bases, with 11 bases left in between. The CDR3 totals 13 residues.

Sequencing was carried out using blood. The rearrangement uses TRBV20-1 and TRBJ2-7; D remains ambiguous. This TCR was sampled from a man aged 40-49 years with Graves' hyperthyroidism. The CDR3 here is CSARDEEPYEQYF. CDR3 bases: TGCAGTGCTAGGGACGAAGAACCCTACGAGCAGTACTTC.